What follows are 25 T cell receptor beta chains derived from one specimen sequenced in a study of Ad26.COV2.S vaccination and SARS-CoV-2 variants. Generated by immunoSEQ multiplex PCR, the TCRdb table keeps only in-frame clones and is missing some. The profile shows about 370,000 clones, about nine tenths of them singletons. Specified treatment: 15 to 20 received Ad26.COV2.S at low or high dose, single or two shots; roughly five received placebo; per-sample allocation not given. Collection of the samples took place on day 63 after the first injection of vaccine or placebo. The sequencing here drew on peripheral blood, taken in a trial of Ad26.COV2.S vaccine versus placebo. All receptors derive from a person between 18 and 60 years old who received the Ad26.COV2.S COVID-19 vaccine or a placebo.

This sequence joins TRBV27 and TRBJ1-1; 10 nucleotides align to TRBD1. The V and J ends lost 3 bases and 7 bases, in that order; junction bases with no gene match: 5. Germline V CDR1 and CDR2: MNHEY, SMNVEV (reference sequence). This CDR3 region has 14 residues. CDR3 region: CASSLTGGAYEAFF. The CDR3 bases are TGTGCCAGCAGTTTGACAGGGGGCGCTTATGAAGCTTTCTTT.

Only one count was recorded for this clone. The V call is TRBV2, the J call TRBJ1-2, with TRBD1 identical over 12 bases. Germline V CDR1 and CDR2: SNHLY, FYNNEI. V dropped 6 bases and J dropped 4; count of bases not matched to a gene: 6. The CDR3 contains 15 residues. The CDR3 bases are TGTGCCAGCAGAGCCGGGACAGGGGGCCTCTATGGCTACACCTTC. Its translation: CASRAGTGGLYGYTF.

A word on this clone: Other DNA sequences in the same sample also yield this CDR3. The CDR3 nucleotides are TGCGCCAGCAGCTTGGGTGGGAGCTCCTACAATGAGCAGTTCTTC. Protein: CASSLGGSSYNEQFF. The chain carries TRBV5-1 and TRBJ2-1; D perhaps matches TRBD2 (5 bases). Germline V CDR1 and CDR2: SGHRS, YFSETQ. This CDR3 is built from 15 residues. V shed 0 bases and J shed 0 bases, with 7 bases lying between them.

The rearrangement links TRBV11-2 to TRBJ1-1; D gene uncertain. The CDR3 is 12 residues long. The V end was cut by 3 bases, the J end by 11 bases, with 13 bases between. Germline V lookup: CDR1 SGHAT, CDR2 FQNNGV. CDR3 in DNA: TGTGCCAGCAGCTTCGGACTTCACGGGGCTTTCTTT. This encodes CASSFGLHGAFF. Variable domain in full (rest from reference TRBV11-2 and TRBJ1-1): EAGVAQSPRYKIIEKRQSVAFWCNPISGHATLYWYQQILGQGPKLLIQFQNNGVVDDSQLPKDRFSAERLKGVDSTLKIQPAKLEDSAVYLCASSFGLHGAFFGQGTRLTVV.

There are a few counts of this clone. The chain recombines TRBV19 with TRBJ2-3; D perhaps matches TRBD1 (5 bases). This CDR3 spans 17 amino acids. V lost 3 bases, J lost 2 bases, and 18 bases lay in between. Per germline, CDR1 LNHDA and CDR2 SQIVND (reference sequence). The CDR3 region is CASSIGQGIPLTDTQYF. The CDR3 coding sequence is TGTGCCAGTAGTATTGGGCAGGGAATCCCTCTCACAGATACGCAGTATTTT.

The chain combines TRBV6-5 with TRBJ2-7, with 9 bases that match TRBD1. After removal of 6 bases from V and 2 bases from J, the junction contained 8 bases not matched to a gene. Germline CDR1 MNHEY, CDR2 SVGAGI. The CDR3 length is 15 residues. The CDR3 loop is CASRLGTGKTYEQYF. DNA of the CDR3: TGTGCCAGCAGGCTGGGGACAGGGAAAACCTACGAGCAGTACTTC.

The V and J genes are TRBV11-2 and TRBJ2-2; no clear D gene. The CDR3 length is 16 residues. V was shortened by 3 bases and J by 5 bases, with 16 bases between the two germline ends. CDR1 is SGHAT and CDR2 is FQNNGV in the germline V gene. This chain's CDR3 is CASSFPSLFATGELFF. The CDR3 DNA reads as TGTGCCAGCAGCTTTCCCTCTCTCTTCGCAACCGGGGAGCTGTTTTTT.

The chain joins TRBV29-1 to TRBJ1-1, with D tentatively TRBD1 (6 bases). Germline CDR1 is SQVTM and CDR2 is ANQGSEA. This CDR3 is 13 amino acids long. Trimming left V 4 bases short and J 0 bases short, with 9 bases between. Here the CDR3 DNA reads TGCAGCGTTGTGGACAGTTTGAACACTGAAGCTTTCTTT. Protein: CSVVDSLNTEAFF.

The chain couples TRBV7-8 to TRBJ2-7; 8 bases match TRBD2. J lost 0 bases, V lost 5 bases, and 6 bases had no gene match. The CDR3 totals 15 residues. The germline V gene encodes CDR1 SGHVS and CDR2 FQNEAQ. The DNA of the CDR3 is TGTGCCAGCAGCCCCCGCGGGGGGCCCTCCTACGAGCAGTACTTC. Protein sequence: CASSPRGGPSYEQYF.

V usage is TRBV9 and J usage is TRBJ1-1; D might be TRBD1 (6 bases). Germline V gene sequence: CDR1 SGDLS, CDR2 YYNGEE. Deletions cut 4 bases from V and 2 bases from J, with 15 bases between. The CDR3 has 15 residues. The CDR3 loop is CASSMQGTINTEAFF. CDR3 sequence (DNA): TGTGCCAGCAGCATGCAGGGGACCATAAACACTGAAGCTTTCTTT.

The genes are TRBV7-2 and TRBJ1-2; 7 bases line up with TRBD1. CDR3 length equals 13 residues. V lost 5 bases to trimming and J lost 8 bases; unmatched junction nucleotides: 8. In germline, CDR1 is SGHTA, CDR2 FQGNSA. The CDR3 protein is CASSQQGPLGYTF. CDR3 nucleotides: TGTGCCAGCAGCCAACAGGGGCCCCTAGGCTACACCTTC.

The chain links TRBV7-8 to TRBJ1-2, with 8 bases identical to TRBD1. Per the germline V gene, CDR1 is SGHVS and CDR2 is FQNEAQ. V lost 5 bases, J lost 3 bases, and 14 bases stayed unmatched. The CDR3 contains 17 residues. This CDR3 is CASSPRLQGAPDYGYTF. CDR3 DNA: TGTGCCAGCAGCCCGCGACTCCAGGGGGCCCCTGACTATGGCTACACCTTC. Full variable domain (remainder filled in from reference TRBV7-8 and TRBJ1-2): GAGVSQSPRYKVAKRGQDVALRCDPISGHVSLFWYQQALGQGPEFLTYFQNEAQLDKSGLPSDRFFAERPEGSVSTLKIQRTQQEDSAVYLCASSPRLQGAPDYGYTFGSGTRLTVV.

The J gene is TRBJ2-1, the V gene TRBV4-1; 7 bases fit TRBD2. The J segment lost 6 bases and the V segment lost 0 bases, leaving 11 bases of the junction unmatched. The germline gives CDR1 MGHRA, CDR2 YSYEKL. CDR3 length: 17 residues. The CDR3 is CASSQDPPGDYGNEQFF. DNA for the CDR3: TGCGCCAGCAGCCAAGACCCCCCGGGGGACTATGGCAATGAGCAGTTCTTC.

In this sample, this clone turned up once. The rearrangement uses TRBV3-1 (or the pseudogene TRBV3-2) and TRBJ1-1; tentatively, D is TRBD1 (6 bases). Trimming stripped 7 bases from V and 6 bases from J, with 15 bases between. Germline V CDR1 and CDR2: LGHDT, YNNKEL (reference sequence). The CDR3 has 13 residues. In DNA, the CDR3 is TGTGCCAGCACCTCCAAGGAGGGGGCTGAAGCTTTCTTT. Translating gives CASTSKEGAEAFF.

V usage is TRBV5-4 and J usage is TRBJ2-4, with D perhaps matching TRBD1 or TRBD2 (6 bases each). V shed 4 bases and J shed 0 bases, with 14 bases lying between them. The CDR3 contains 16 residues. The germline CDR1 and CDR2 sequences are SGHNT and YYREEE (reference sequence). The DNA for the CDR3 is TGTGCCAGCAGCCCCGGGGGCGAGCTAGCCAAAAACATTCAGTACTTC. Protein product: CASSPGGELAKNIQYF.

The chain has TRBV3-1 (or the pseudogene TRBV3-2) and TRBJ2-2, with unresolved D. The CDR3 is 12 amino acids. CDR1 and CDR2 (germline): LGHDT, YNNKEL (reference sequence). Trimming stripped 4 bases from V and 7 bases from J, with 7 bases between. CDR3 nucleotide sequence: TGTGCCAGCAGCCCATCTAACGGGGAGCTGTTTTTT. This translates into CASSPSNGELFF.

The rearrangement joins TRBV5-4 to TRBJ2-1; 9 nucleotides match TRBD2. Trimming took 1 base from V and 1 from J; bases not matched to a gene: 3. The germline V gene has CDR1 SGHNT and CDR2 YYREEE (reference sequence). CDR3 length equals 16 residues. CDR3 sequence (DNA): TGTGCCAGCAGCTTGCGGCTAGCGGGGTCCTACAATGAGCAGTTCTTC. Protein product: CASSLRLAGSYNEQFF.

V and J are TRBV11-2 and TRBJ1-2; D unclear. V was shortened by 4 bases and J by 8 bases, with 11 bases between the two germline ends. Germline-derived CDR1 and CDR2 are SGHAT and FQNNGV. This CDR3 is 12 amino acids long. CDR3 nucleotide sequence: TGTGCCAGCAGCTCTTTGGGAGGCGGCTACACCTTC. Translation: CASSSLGGGYTF.

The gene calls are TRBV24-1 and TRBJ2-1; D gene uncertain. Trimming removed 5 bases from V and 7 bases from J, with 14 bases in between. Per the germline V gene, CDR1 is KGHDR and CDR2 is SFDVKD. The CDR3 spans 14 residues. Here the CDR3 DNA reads TGTGCCACCAGTGCCGCGATCCTATCTAATGAGCAGTTCTTC. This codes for CATSAAILSNEQFF.

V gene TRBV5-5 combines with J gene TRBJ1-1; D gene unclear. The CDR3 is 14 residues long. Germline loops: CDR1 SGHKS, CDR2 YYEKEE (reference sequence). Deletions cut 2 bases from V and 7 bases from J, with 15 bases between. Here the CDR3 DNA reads TGTGCCAGCAGCTTCGACGGAGCTTCTATTGAAGCTTTCTTT. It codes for CASSFDGASIEAFF.

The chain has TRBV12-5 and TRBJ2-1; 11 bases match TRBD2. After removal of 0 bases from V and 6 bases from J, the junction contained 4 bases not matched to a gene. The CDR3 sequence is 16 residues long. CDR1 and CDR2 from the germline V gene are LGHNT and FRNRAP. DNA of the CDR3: TGTGCTAGTGGTTTGGTACTTAGCGGGGGGGCCAATGAGCAGTTCTTC. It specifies CASGLVLSGGANEQFF.

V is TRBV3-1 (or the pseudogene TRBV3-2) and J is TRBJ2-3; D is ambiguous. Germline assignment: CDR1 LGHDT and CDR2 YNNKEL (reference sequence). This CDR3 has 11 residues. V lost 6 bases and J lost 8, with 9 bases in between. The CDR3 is CASSIFGTQYF. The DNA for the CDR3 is TGTGCCAGCAGTATCTTTGGTACGCAGTATTTT.

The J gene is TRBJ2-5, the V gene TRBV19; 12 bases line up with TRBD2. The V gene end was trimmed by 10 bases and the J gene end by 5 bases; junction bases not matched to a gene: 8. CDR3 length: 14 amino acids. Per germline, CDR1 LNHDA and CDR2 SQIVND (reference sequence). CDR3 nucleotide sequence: TGTGCCACCAAACCAGGACTAGCGGGGGAGACCCAGTACTTC. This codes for CATKPGLAGETQYF.

The CDR3 loop is CASSQEFEDTDTQYF. For the CDR3, the DNA is TGCGCCAGCAGCCAAGAGTTCGAAGACACAGATACGCAGTATTTT. V and J are TRBV4-3 and TRBJ2-3, with unresolved D. The CDR3 covers 15 residues. V shed 0 bases and J shed 2 bases, with 9 bases lying between them. The germline gives CDR1 LGHNA, CDR2 YSLEER.

CDR3 sequence: CSVEERTGVGTEAFF. The CDR3 region has the DNA TGCAGCGTTGAAGAAAGGACAGGGGTGGGCACTGAAGCTTTCTTT. J is TRBJ1-1 and V is TRBV29-1, with 9 bases aligning to TRBD1. Looked up from germline, CDR1 is SQVTM and CDR2 is ANQGSEA. The CDR3 covers 15 residues. V gave up 0 bases and J gave up 4 bases; unmatched junction bases: 6.